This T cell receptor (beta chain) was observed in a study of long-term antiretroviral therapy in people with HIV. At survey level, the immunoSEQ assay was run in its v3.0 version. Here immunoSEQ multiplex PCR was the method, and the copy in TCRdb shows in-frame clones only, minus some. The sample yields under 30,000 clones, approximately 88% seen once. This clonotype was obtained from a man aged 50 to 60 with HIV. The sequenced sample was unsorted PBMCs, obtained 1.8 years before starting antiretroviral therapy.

The DNA for the CDR3 is TGCAGTGCTAGCAGGGACGAGCAGTACTTC. Its protein is CSASRDEQYF. The chain has TRBV20-1 and TRBJ2-7, with D possibly being TRBD1 (5 bases). Germline CDR1 reads DFQATT; CDR2 reads SNEGSKA (reference sequence). The V end was cut by 3 bases, the J end by 5 bases, with 5 bases between. The CDR3 has 10 residues.